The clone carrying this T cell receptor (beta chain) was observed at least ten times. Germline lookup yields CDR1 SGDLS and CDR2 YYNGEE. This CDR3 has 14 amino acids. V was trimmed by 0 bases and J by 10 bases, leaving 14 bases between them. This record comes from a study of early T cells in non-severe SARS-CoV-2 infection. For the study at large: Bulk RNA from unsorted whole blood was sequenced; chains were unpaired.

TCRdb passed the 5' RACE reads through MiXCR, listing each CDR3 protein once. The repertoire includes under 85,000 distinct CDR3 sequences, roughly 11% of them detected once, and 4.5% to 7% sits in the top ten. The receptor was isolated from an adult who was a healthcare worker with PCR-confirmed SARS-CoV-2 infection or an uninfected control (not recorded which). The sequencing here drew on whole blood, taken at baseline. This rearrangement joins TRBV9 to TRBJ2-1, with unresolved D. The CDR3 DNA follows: TGTGCCAGCAGCGTAGATCCTCAAGGTAGGGAGCAGTTCTTC. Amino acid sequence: CASSVDPQGREQFF.